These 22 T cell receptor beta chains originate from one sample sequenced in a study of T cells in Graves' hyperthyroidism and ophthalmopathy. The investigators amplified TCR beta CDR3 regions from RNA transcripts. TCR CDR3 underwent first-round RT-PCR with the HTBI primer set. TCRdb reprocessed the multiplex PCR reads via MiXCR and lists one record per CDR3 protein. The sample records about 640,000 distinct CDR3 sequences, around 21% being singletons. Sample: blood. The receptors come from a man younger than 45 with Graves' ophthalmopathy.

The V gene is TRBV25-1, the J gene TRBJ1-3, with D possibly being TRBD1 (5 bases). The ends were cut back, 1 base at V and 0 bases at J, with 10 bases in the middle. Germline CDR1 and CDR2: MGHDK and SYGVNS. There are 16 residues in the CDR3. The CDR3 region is CASSELTAFSGNTIYF. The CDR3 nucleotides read TGTGCCAGCAGTGAATTGACAGCTTTCTCTGGAAACACCATATATTTT.

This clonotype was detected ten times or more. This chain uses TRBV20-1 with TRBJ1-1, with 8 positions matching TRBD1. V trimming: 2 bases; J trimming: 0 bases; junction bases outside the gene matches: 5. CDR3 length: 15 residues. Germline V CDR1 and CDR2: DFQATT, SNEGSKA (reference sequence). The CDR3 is CSARPQGAMNTEAFF. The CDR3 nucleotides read TGCAGTGCTAGACCTCAGGGGGCCATGAACACTGAAGCTTTCTTT.

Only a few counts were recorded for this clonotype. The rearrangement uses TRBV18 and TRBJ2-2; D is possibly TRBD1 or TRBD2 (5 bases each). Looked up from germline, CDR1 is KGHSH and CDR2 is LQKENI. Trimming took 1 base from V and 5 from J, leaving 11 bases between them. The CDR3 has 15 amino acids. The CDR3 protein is CASSPRRGPTGELFF. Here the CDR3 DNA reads TGTGCCAGCTCACCACGAAGGGGACCGACCGGGGAGCTGTTTTTT.

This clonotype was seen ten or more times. The CDR3 loop reads CASSPVAASSYNEQFF. The CDR3 nucleotides read TGCGCCAGCAGCCCCGTCGCGGCAAGCTCCTACAATGAGCAGTTCTTC. J is TRBJ2-1 and V is TRBV5-1, with unresolved D. The CDR3 is 16 residues long. Germline V gene lookup returns CDR1 SGHRS and CDR2 YFSETQ. V was shortened by 4 bases and J by 0 bases, with 14 bases between the two germline ends.

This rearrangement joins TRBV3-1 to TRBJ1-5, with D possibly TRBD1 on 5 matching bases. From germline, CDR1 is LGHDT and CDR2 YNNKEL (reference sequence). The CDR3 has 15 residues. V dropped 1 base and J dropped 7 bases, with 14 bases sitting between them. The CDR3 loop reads CASSQGDSRYQPQHF. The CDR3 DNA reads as TGTGCCAGCAGCCAAGGAGACAGTAGATACCAGCCCCAGCATTTT.

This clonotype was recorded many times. Written as DNA, the CDR3 is TGTGCCAGCAGTTTATCGACCTCCTACGAGCAGTACTTC. Amino acid sequence: CASSLSTSYEQYF. The V call is TRBV28, the J call TRBJ2-7; D not resolved. With 1 base removed from V and 0 bases from J, the gap between germline ends came to 4 bases. The germline V gene has CDR1 MDHEN and CDR2 SYDVKM. The CDR3 consists of 13 residues.

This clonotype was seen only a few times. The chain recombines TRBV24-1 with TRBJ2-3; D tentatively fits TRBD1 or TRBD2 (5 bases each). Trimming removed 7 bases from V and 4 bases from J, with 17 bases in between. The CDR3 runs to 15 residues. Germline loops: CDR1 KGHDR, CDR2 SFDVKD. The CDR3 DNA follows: TGTGCCACCAGCTCACCGGGACGGAAAGCAGATACGCAGTATTTT. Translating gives CATSSPGRKADTQYF.

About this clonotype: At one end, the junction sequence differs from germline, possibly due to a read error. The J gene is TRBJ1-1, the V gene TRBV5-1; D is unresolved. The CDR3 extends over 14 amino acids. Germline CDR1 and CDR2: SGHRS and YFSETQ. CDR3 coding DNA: TGTGCCAGCAGCTTTTTCAGCGTGAACACTGAAGCTTTCTTT. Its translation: CASSFFSVNTEAFF.

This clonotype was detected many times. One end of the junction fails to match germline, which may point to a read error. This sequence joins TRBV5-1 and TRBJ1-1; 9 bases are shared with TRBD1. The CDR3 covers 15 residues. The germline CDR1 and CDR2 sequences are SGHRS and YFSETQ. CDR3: CASSLRTGANTEAFF. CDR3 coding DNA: TGTGCCAGCAGCCTCCGGACAGGGGCGAACACTGAAGCTTTCTTT. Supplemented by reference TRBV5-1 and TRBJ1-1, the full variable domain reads KAGVTQTPRYLIKTRGQQVTLSCSPISGHRSVSWYQQTPGQGLQFLFEYFSETQRNKGNFPGRFSGRQFSNSRSEMNVSTLELGDSALYLCASSLRTGANTEAFFGQGTRLTVV.

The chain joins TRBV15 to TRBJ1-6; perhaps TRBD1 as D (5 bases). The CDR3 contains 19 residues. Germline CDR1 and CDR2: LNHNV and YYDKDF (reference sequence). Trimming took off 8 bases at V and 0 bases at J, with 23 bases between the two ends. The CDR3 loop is CATHKNQGPRSSYNSPLHF. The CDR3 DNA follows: TGTGCCACCCACAAGAATCAGGGACCCAGGAGCTCCTATAATTCACCCCTCCACTTT.

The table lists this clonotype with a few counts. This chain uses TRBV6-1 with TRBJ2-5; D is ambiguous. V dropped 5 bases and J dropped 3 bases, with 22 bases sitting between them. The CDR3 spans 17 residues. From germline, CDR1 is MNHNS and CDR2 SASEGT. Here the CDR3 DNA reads TGTGCCAGCAGTTCATTCGAAAACGGGTTCCCGAAAGAGACCCAGTACTTC. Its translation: CASSSFENGFPKETQYF.

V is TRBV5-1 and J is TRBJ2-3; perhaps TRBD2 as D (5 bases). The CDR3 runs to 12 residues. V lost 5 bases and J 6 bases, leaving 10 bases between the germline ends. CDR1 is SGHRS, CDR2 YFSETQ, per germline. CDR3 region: CASREIADTQYF. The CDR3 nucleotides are TGCGCCAGCAGGGAAATAGCGGATACGCAGTATTTT.

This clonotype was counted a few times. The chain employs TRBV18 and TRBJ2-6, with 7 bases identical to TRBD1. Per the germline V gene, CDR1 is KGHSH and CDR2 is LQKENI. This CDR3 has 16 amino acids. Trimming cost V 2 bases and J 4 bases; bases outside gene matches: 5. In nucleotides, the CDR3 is TGTGCCAGCTCACCAACAGGGGTCGGAGGGGCCAACGTCCTGACTTTC. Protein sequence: CASSPTGVGGANVLTF.

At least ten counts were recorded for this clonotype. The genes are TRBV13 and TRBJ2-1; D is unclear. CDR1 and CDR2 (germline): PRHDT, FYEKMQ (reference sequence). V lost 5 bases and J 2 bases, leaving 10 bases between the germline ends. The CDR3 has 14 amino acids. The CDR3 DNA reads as TGTGCCAGCAGCCACCGGGCCACCTACAATGAGCAGTTCTTC. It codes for CASSHRATYNEQFF.

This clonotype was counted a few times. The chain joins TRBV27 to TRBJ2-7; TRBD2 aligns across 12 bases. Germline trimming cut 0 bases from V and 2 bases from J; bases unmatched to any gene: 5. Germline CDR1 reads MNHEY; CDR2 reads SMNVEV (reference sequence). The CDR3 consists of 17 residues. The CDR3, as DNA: TGTGCCAGCAGTTTATCGAAACTAGCGGGAGGCCCCTACGAGCAGTACTTC. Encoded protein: CASSLSKLAGGPYEQYF.

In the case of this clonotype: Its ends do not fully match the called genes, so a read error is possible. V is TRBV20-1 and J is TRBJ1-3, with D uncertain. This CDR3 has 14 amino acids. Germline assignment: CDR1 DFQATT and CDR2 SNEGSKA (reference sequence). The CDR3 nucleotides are TGCAGTGCTAGGGAGGGTCAGCGAGGAAACACCATATATTTC. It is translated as CSAREGQRGNTIYF.

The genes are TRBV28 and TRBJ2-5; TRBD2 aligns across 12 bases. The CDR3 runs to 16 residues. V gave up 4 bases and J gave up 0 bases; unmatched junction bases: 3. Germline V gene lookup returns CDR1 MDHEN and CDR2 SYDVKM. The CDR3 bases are TGTGCCAGCAGTTCACTAGCGGGAGGAAACCAAGAGACCCAGTACTTC. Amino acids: CASSSLAGGNQETQYF.

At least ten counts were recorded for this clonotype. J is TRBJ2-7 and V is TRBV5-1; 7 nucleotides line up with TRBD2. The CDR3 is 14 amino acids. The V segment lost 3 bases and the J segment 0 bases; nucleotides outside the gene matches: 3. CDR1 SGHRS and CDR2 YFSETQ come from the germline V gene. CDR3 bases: TGCGCCAGCAGCTGGCAGCGGGACTCCTACGAGCAGTACTTC. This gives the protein CASSWQRDSYEQYF.

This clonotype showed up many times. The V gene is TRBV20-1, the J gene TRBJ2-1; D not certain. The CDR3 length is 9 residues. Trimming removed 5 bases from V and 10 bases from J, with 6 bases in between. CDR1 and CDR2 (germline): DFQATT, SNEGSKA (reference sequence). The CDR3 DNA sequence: TGCAGTGCTTCCGACGAGCAGTTCTTC. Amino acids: CSASDEQFF.

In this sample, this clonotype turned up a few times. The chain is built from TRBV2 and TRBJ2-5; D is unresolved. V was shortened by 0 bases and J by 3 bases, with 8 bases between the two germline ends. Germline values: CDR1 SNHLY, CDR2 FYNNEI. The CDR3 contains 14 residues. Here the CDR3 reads CASSEANRKETQYF. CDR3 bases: TGTGCCAGCAGTGAAGCGAACCGAAAAGAGACCCAGTACTTC. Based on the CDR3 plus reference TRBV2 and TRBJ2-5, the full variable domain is EPEVTQTPSHQVTQMGQEVILRCVPISNHLYFYWYRQILGQKVEFLVSFYNNEISEKSEIFDDQFSVERPDGSNFTLKIRSTKLEDSAMYFCASSEANRKETQYFGPGTRLLVL.

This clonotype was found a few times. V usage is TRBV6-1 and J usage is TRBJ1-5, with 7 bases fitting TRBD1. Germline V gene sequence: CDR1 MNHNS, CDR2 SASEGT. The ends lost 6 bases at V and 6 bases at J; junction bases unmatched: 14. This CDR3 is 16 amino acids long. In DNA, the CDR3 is TGTGCCAGCAGACCCGGTAGGGGGCTTCGTAGTCAGCCCCAGCATTTT. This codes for CASRPGRGLRSQPQHF.

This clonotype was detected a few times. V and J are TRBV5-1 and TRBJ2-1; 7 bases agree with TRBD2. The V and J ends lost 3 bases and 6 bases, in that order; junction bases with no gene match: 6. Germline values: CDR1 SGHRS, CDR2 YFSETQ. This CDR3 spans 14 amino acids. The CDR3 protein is CASSWSSGSNEQFF. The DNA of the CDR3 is TGCGCCAGCAGCTGGTCTAGCGGATCCAATGAGCAGTTCTTC.